The 19 T cell receptor beta chains below come from one sample, sequenced in a study of blood T cell repertoires in COVID-19. Using immunoSEQ multiplex PCR, the repertoire was profiled, and TCRdb retains in-frame clones only, with some absent. The profile covers about 55,000 clones, with roughly nine tenths appearing a single time and around a sixth taken by the ten largest. Specimen: peripheral blood. These receptors came from a human donor with active COVID-19. The donor label of this sample is uncertain.

V usage is TRBV9 and J usage is TRBJ1-5; 7 bases agree with TRBD1. With V trimmed by 2 bases and J by 7 bases, 6 bases remained unmatched. The CDR3 runs to 14 residues. Germline V gene lookup returns CDR1 SGDLS and CDR2 YYNGEE. CDR3 residues: CASSVRDSRQPQHF. In nucleotides, the CDR3 is TGTGCCAGCAGCGTCCGGGACAGTAGGCAGCCCCAGCATTTT. The whole variable domain, remainder taken from reference TRBV9 and TRBJ1-5, is DSGVTQTPKHLITATGQRVTLRCSPRSGDLSVYWYQQSLDQGLQFLIQYYNGEERAKGNILERFSAQQFPDLHSELNLSSLELGDSALYFCASSVRDSRQPQHFGDGTRLSIL.

Only a few counts were recorded for this clone. The chain employs TRBV7-3 and TRBJ2-2, with D unresolved. Trimming stripped 1 base from V and 5 bases from J, with 14 bases between. Germline CDR1 reads SGHTA; CDR2 reads FQGTGA. This CDR3 has 16 amino acids. This chain's CDR3 is CASSLNPGVSTGELFF. Here the CDR3 DNA reads TGTGCCAGCAGCTTAAACCCGGGTGTGAGTACCGGGGAGCTGTTTTTT.

The chain uses TRBV29-1 and TRBJ1-1; D perhaps matches TRBD1 (6 bases). Germline V lookup: CDR1 SQVTM, CDR2 ANQGSEA. V was trimmed by 6 bases and J by 7 bases, leaving 9 bases between them. The CDR3 loop spans 10 amino acids. CDR3 nucleotide sequence: TGCAGCGTCGGACAGATTGAAGCTTTCTTT. The encoded protein is CSVGQIEAFF.

A single count supports this clone. The chain links TRBV6-2 or TRBV6-3 to TRBJ2-2; 9 bases fit TRBD2. Germline CDR1 reads MNHEY; CDR2 reads SVGEGT. The CDR3 contains 15 residues. V lost 2 bases and J lost 6; bases outside the gene matches: 4. The CDR3 reads CASSYSRGGAGELFF. CDR3 coding DNA: TGTGCCAGCAGTTACAGTCGCGGGGGGGCCGGGGAGCTGTTTTTT.

The chain uses TRBV6-5 and TRBJ1-2; D might be TRBD1 (5 bases). V dropped 8 bases and J dropped 2 bases, with 12 bases sitting between them. This CDR3 has 13 residues. Per the germline V gene, CDR1 is MNHEY and CDR2 is SVGAGI. CDR3 sequence: CASYGGRNYGYTF. The CDR3 DNA is TGTGCCAGCTACGGGGGGAGGAACTATGGCTACACCTTC.

About this clone itself: The junction does not match germline at one end; this may be a read error. As DNA, the CDR3 is TGTGCTAGCAGCAAAAGCATGAACACTGAAGCTTTCTTT. This sequence encodes CASSKSMNTEAFF. The chain uses TRBV7-7 and TRBJ1-1; D is undetermined. CDR1 is SSHAT and CDR2 is FNYEAQ in the germline V gene (reference sequence). This CDR3 comprises 13 residues.

This clone was seen a single time. This chain joins TRBV7-6 and TRBJ1-5, with TRBD1 matching 7 bases. Germline CDR1 SGHVS, CDR2 FNYEAQ. This CDR3 spans 16 amino acids. The V gene end was trimmed by 1 base and the J gene end by 3 bases; junction bases not matched to a gene: 6. CDR3 in DNA: TGTGCCAGCAGCTTAGGGGCAGGGGGAGACAATCAGCCCCAGCATTTT. Protein product: CASSLGAGGDNQPQHF. Looking up the rest from reference TRBV7-6 and TRBJ1-5 gives the full variable domain: GAGVSQSPRYKVTKRGQDVALRCDPISGHVSLYWYRQALGQGPEFLTYFNYEAQQDKSGLPNDRFSAERPEGSISTLTIQRTEQRDSAMYRCASSLGAGGDNQPQHFGDGTRLSIL.

This clone was counted a few times. The rearrangement joins TRBV21-1 to TRBJ2-7; TRBD1, the D gene given by the table, was not confirmed from the DNA. TRBV21-1 corresponds to a pseudogene. This CDR3 contains 15 residues. In DNA form, the CDR3 reads TGTGCCAGCAGCCCACGAGCAGGAAATACCTACGAGCAGTACTTC. It yields the protein CASSPRAGNTYEQYF.

This sequence joins TRBV12-3 or TRBV12-4 and TRBJ2-7; no firm D call. Trimming took off 4 bases at V and 6 bases at J, with 13 bases between the two ends. This CDR3 region has 13 residues. For the CDR3, the DNA is TGTGCCAGCAGTTCAGCCGGGTTCCGCGAGCAGTACTTC. Translating gives CASSSAGFREQYF.

Only one count was recorded for this clone. The rearrangement uses TRBV19 and TRBJ2-1; tentatively, D is TRBD2 (5 bases). Germline lookup yields CDR1 LNHDA and CDR2 SQIVND (reference sequence). This CDR3 is built from 13 residues. CDR3 DNA sequence: TGTGCTACAGAGGGAGACCTTTACAATGAGCAGTTCTTC. Its protein is CATEGDLYNEQFF.

This clone was recorded a few times. The genes are TRBV23-1 and TRBJ1-1, with TRBD1 matching over 7 bases. TRBV23-1 is identified as an open reading frame with a role that is uncertain. CDR3 length: 20 residues. V was pared by 1 base and J by 0 bases, with 17 bases of the junction left unmatched. CDR3 in amino acids: CASSQWGTGQVLGMNTEAFF. The CDR3 DNA reads TGCGCCAGCAGTCAATGGGGCACCGGACAGGTCCTAGGGATGAACACTGAAGCTTTCTTT.

The rearrangement uses TRBV7-2 and TRBJ2-2, with 7 bases lining up with TRBD1. The CDR3 length is 14 residues. The germline CDR1 and CDR2 sequences are SGHTA and FQGNSA. J was trimmed by 7 bases and V by 5 bases; bases with no gene match: 7. The CDR3 DNA reads as TGTGCCAGCAGCCAGGGACAGTTCAGCGGGGAGCTGTTTTTT. Translating it yields CASSQGQFSGELFF.

This chain connects TRBV3-1 (or the pseudogene TRBV3-2) to TRBJ2-7; D is undetermined. The ends were cut back, 1 base at V and 5 bases at J, with 6 bases in the middle. The CDR3 totals 12 residues. CDR1 LGHDT and CDR2 YNNKEL come from the germline V gene (reference sequence). CDR3 in DNA: TGTGCCAGCAGCCAAGTTCTCCACGAGCAGTACTTC. This codes for CASSQVLHEQYF.

The genes are TRBV5-1 and TRBJ2-1; D is unclear. Germline CDR1 SGHRS, CDR2 YFSETQ. The ends were cut back, 2 bases at V and 5 bases at J, with 14 bases in the middle. The CDR3 length is 15 residues. Here the CDR3 DNA reads TGCGCCAGCAGCTTCCGGGTCGTCAGAGACAATGAGCAGTTCTTC. Translating gives CASSFRVVRDNEQFF.

This clone was picked up a small number of times. The CDR3 sequence: CASSPTVSYEQYF. CDR3 DNA sequence: TGTGCCAGTAGTCCTACTGTTAGCTACGAGCAGTACTTC. J is TRBJ2-7 and V is TRBV19; D is undetermined. This CDR3 spans 13 amino acids. V lost 5 bases and J lost 3, with 11 bases in between. CDR1 and CDR2 (germline): LNHDA, SQIVND (reference sequence).

The chain joins TRBV15 to TRBJ2-1; TRBD2 aligns across 13 bases. Unmatched junction bases numbered 13, after V lost 5 bases and J lost 0 bases. The CDR3 totals 20 residues. From germline, CDR1 is LNHNV and CDR2 YYDKDF (reference sequence). CDR3 region: CATSSPGGLAGDPSYNEQFF. The CDR3 region has the DNA TGTGCCACCAGCTCACCCGGAGGACTAGCGGGGGATCCCTCCTACAATGAGCAGTTCTTC.

This clone was counted a few times. The J gene is TRBJ2-7, the V gene TRBV7-9; perhaps TRBD2 as D (5 bases). V gave up 5 bases and J gave up 4 bases, with 27 bases separating them. CDR1 and CDR2 (germline): SEHNR, FQNEAQ (reference sequence). CDR3 size: 18 residues. The CDR3 region is CASSPGFGETRSWYEQYF. As DNA, the CDR3 is TGTGCCAGCAGCCCGGGGTTCGGGGAGACGCGCTCCTGGTACGAGCAGTACTTC.

The chain uses TRBV19 and TRBJ1-1; possible D gene TRBD1, 6 bases. Germline V gives CDR1 LNHDA, CDR2 SQIVND (reference sequence). Trimming shortened V by 4 bases and J by 2 bases, and 11 bases separated the two germline ends. The CDR3 extends over 14 amino acids. The CDR3 DNA follows: TGTGCCAGTAGTAGGGGGGGCGTCAACACTGAAGCTTTCTTT. Protein: CASSRGGVNTEAFF.

This chain connects TRBV29-1 to TRBJ2-2, with 7 bases identical to TRBD1. V lost 6 bases and J lost 1; bases outside the gene matches: 2. Germline CDR1 SQVTM, CDR2 ANQGSEA. The CDR3 contains 13 residues. The CDR3: CSVYRGNTGELFF. Here the CDR3 DNA reads TGCAGCGTATACAGGGGGAACACCGGGGAGCTGTTTTTT.